In its sample, the clone carrying this T cell receptor (beta chain) was seen a few times. Its antigen is as yet unknown. The data derive from a study of T cell repertoires in cytomegalovirus infection. Looking at the study overall: Public TCR beta signatures were indicative of both CMV infection and a matching HLA type. Study-wide results and limits: CMV carriers having the relevant HLA were flagged by cumulative public TCR beta family frequency. It was HLA-C-restricted CMV-specific TCR beta clonotypes that dominated the response ex vivo.

This CDR3 is 17 amino acids long. V shed 4 bases, J shed 2 bases, and the junction held 15 bases outside the gene matches. The germline CDR1 and CDR2 sequences are DFQATT and SNEGSKA (reference sequence). TCRdb processed the reads anew with MiXCR; each CDR3 protein has one entry. The sample holds roughly 200,000 distinct CDR3 sequences; about a sixth are singletons and the top ten take approximately 26%. The sample was CD8+ T cells from PBMCs. This rearrangement joins TRBV20-1 to TRBJ2-3, with 7 bases matching TRBD1. The TCR was taken from a human donor in good health (CMV status not recorded). Some clones in this sample may be carry-over from other donors' samples. The CDR3, as DNA: TGCAGTGCTAACGGACACTTCGGGACAGAGACCACAGATACGCAGTATTTT. Translated: CSANGHFGTETTDTQYF.